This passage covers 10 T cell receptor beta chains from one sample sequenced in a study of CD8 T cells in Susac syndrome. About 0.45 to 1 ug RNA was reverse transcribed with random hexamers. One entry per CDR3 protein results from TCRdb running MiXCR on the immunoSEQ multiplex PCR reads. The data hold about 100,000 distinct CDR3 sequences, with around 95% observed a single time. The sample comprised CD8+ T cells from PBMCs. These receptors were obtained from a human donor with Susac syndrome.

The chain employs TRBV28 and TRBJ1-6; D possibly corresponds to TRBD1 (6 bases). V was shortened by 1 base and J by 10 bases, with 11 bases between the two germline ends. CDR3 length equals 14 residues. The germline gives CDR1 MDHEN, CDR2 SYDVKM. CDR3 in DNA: TGTGCCAGCAGTTTATCCAGGGGCGGGTCACCCCTCCACTTT. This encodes CASSLSRGGSPLHF.

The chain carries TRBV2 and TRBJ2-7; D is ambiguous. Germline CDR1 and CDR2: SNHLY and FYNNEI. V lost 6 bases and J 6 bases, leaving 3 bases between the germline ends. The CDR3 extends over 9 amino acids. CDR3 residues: CASSSEQYF. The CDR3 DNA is TGTGCCAGCAGCTCCGAGCAGTACTTC. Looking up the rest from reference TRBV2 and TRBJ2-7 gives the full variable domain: EPEVTQTPSHQVTQMGQEVILRCVPISNHLYFYWYRQILGQKVEFLVSFYNNEISEKSEIFDDQFSVERPDGSNFTLKIRSTKLEDSAMYFCASSSEQYFGPGTRLTVT.

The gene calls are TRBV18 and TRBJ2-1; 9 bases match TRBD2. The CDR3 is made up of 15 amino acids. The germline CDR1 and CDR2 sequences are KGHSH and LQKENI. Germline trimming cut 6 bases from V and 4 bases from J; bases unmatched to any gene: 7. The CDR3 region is CASSQRTSEYNEQFF. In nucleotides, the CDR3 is TGTGCCAGCTCCCAAAGGACTAGCGAGTACAATGAGCAGTTCTTC.

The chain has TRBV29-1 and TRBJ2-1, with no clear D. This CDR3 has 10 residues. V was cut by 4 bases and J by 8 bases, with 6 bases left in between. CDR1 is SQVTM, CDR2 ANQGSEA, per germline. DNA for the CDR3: TGCAGCGTTGGGGCTCATGAGCAGTTCTTC. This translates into CSVGAHEQFF.

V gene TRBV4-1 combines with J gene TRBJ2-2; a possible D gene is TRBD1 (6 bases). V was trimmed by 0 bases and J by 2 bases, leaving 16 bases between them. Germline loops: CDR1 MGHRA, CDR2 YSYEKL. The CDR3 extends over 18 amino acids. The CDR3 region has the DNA TGCGCCAGCAGCCAAGAGTTCAGGGGTACGAAAAACACCGGGGAGCTGTTTTTT. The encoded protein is CASSQEFRGTKNTGELFF.

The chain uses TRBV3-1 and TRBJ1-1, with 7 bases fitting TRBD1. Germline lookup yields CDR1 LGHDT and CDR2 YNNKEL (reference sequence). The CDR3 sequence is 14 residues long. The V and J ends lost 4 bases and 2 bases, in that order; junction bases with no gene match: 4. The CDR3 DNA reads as TGTGCCAGCAGCCCACAGGGGCACAACACTGAAGCTTTCTTT. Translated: CASSPQGHNTEAFF.

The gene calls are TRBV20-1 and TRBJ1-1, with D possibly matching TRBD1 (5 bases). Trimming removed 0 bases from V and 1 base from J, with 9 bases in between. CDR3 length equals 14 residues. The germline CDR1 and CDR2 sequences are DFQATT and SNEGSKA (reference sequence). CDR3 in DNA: TGCAGTGCTAGAGATCCGGGACGGAACACTGAAGCTTTCTTT. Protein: CSARDPGRNTEAFF.

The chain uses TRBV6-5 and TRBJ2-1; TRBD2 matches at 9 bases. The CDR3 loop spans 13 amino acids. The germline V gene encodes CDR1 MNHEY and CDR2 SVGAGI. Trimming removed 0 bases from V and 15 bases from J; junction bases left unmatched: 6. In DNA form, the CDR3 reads TGTGCCAGCAGTTACTCGACTAGCGGAGGAATGTTCTTC. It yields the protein CASSYSTSGGMFF.

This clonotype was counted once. Written as DNA, the CDR3 is TGCAGCGTTGTGTGGGGACTCGGGTGGAGCTACACCTTC. This sequence encodes CSVVWGLGWSYTF. The chain has TRBV29-1 and TRBJ1-2, with D possibly matching TRBD1 (5 bases). The CDR3 is 13 amino acids. V lost 4 bases, J lost 9 bases, and 18 bases lay in between. Germline CDR1 is SQVTM and CDR2 is ANQGSEA.

The CDR3, as DNA: TGTGCCAGCAGAAAAGACCGGGGGCCGGGCACTGAAGCTTTCTTT. Its translation: CASRKDRGPGTEAFF. The chain uses TRBV7-2 and TRBJ1-1; D perhaps matches TRBD1 (6 bases). Germline V gene lookup returns CDR1 SGHTA and CDR2 FQGNSA. CDR3 length: 15 residues. Trimming left V 6 bases short and J 4 bases short, with 18 bases between. The full variable domain, its missing parts supplied by reference TRBV7-2 and TRBJ1-1, is GAGVSQSPSNKVTEKGKDVELRCDPISGHTALYWYRQSLGQGLEFLIYFQGNSAPDKSGLPSDRFSAERTGGSVSTLTIQRTQQEDSAVYLCASRKDRGPGTEAFFGQGTRLTVV.